This T cell receptor beta chain emerged from a study of cytomegalovirus exposure and HLA in healthy donors. Overall study results and limits: Analyzed later, association rates of TCRs varied across HLA loci, with DRB1 most and HLA-C fewest. After further analysis at a later stage, roughly 16,000 TCR beta sequences were associated with HLA alleles at 0.05 false discovery rate.

CDR3 length equals 15 residues. CDR1 and CDR2 from the germline V gene are MDHEN and SYDVKM. Trimming took off 5 bases at V and 0 bases at J, with 12 bases between the two ends. Comment on this clone: The target antigen is unknown.

Amplification used 60 Vbeta primers and 13 Jbeta primers. Produced via immunoSEQ multiplex PCR; TCRdb's table is partial and in-frame only. The data contain around 150,000 clones, about 82% of them singletons. Source material: PBMCs. The chain combines TRBV28 with TRBJ2-3, with D possibly being TRBD1 (5 bases). The sequence derives from a man aged 25 to 40 in good health and CMV-seronegative. The DNA of the CDR3 is TGTGCCAGCAGTCATCAGACAGCTAGCACAGATACGCAGTATTTT. Translation: CASSHQTASTDTQYF.